These 10 T cell receptor beta chains were sequenced from one sample in a study of OX40 agonist ivuxolimab in advanced cancers. TCRdb's table, derived via immunoSEQ multiplex PCR, lists solely in-frame clones and lacks some. Among about 110,000 clones, approximately 90% were seen once, and the ten largest hold 0.45% to 0.5%. This sample comprised CD4+ or CD8+ T cells sorted from blood, obtained in a trial of the OX40 agonist ivuxolimab. The receptors originated from an adult with an advanced solid tumor such as melanoma, head and neck, liver or kidney cancer.

The table lists this clone with a count of one. The V call is TRBV6-6, the J call TRBJ2-7, with a possible D match to TRBD2 (6 bases). From germline, CDR1 is MNHNY and CDR2 SVGAGI (reference sequence). Trimming left V 4 bases short and J 2 bases short, with 12 bases between. The CDR3 is 14 residues long. The CDR3 loop reads CASSSGWGAYEQYF. In nucleotides, the CDR3 is TGTGCCAGCAGTTCGGGTTGGGGGGCCTACGAGCAGTACTTC.

V and J are TRBV10-1 and TRBJ1-1, with D perhaps TRBD1 (5 bases). Germline V gene lookup returns CDR1 WNHNN and CDR2 SYGVQD (reference sequence). Trimming left V 4 bases short and J 3 bases short, with 9 bases between. The CDR3 spans 13 residues. The CDR3 bases are TGCGCCAGCAGTGGACAGCTGGACACTGAAGCTTTCTTT. Translated, it gives CASSGQLDTEAFF.

The rearrangement links TRBV28 to TRBJ1-6; D gene ambiguous. V was cut by 2 bases and J by 5 bases, with 13 bases left in between. The CDR3 consists of 16 residues. Germline V gene data show CDR1 as MDHEN and CDR2 as SYDVKM. This CDR3 is CASSLIPGQDNSPLHF. The CDR3 region has the DNA TGTGCCAGCAGTTTAATCCCCGGCCAAGATAATTCACCCCTCCACTTT.

The CDR3 region has the DNA TGTGCCAGCAGGGGGGGACAGGGAGGAAATGTCGAGCAGTACTTC. This codes for CASRGGQGGNVEQYF. The genes are TRBV6-5 and TRBJ2-7; 9 nucleotides align to TRBD1. Trimming at V came to 6 bases and at J to 6 bases, leaving 12 bases not matched to a gene. The CDR3 totals 15 residues. Germline-derived CDR1 and CDR2 are MNHEY and SVGAGI.

The V call is TRBV6-6, the J call TRBJ2-6, with no clear D. Trimming took 2 bases from V and 1 from J, leaving 6 bases between them. Germline V gives CDR1 MNHNY, CDR2 SVGAGI (reference sequence). CDR3 length: 15 residues. The CDR3 nucleotides read TGTGCCAGCAGTTACGAGGATTCTGGGGCCAACGTCCTGACTTTC. Its protein product is CASSYEDSGANVLTF.

This clone has a handful of counts. The chain employs TRBV28 and TRBJ1-5, with D perhaps TRBD1 (6 bases). The CDR3 runs to 16 residues. Germline CDR1 and CDR2: MDHEN and SYDVKM. The germline V and J ends were trimmed by 5 bases and 4 bases, with 18 bases remaining between them. As DNA, the CDR3 is TGTGCCAGCAGTCCCCGGACAGCTCGAGGTAATCAGCCCCAGCATTTT. Translated, it gives CASSPRTARGNQPQHF.

This chain uses TRBV29-1 with TRBJ2-3; D is perhaps TRBD2 (6 bases). The germline V gene has CDR1 SQVTM and CDR2 ANQGSEA. The CDR3 spans 12 residues. The V and J ends lost 4 bases and 6 bases respectively, with 11 bases between them. The CDR3 DNA reads TGCAGCGTTGTTGGGCGGGGCGATACGCAGTATTTT. Translated, it gives CSVVGRGDTQYF.

There are a few counts of this clone. This sequence joins TRBV28 and TRBJ1-2; D call uncertain. This CDR3 is 13 amino acids long. Germline assignment: CDR1 MDHEN and CDR2 SYDVKM. Trimming pared 3 bases from V and 8 bases from J, leaving 13 bases between. The CDR3 DNA sequence: TGTGCCAGCAGTTTGGGGAGATCGTACGGCTACACCTTC. Translated: CASSLGRSYGYTF.

This chain links TRBV14 with TRBJ1-3; unclear D gene. Trimming pared 4 bases from V and 0 bases from J, leaving 7 bases between. The CDR3 length is 14 residues. The germline V gene has CDR1 SGHDN and CDR2 FVKESK. CDR3 sequence: CASSLPNSGNTIYF. CDR3 DNA sequence: TGTGCCAGCAGCCTCCCCAACTCTGGAAACACCATATATTTT.

This clone was counted only a few times. The gene calls are TRBV6-5 and TRBJ1-2; no firm D call. In germline, CDR1 is MNHEY, CDR2 SVGAGI. The CDR3 is made up of 13 amino acids. Trimming took off 0 bases at V and 9 bases at J, with 11 bases between the two ends. CDR3: CASSYSIEGRYTF. In DNA form, the CDR3 reads TGTGCCAGCAGTTACTCGATTGAGGGCCGCTACACCTTC.